This TCR beta chain was sequenced during a study of cytomegalovirus exposure and HLA in healthy donors. Worth noting for this clone: The target antigen is unknown.

PCR was performed using 60 Vbeta and 13 Jbeta primers. The data were produced by immunoSEQ multiplex PCR, yet TCRdb's version contains in-frame clones alone and is incomplete. The repertoire includes 180,000 or so clones, approximately 80% of them detected once, and around 2.6% sits in the top ten. Notes on the study in general: Association of some 18,000 TCR beta sequences with HLA alleles was found at 0.05 false discovery rate in a later analysis.

Material for sequencing was PBMCs. The sequence derives from a female donor in good health and CMV-seronegative.

CDR3 coding DNA: TGCAGTGCTAACCAGGTGGCTGAAGCTTTCTTT. Translated, it gives CSANQVAEAFF. The chain employs TRBV20-1 and TRBJ1-1; D gene uncertain. The CDR3 totals 11 residues. CDR1 and CDR2 (germline): DFQATT, SNEGSKA (reference sequence). V was trimmed by 4 bases and J by 6 bases, leaving 9 bases between them.